A selection of T cell receptor beta chains follows, all from one sample in a study of neoadjuvant anti-PD-1 for oral cavity cancer. Generated by immunoSEQ multiplex PCR, the TCRdb table keeps only in-frame clones and is missing some. The data contain over 65,000 clones, less than 90% of them singletons. The sequences come from PBMCs, collected after nivolumab (anti-PD-1) treatment. The receptors shown here come from a person aged 35-80 years with oral cavity squamous cell carcinoma. Each CDR3 is given with its conserved first and last residue. A D gene is named only where the DNA matches it firmly. The size of a clone is reported for some rows only, either as once, few or many, or as a class for expanded clones.

clone_size	v_call	j_call	d_call	cdr3_aa	cdr3_nt
-	TRBV10-3	TRBJ1-2	TRBD1	CAISEGQGGGYGYTF	TGTGCCATCAGTGAGGGACAGGGGGGAGGTTATGGCTACACCTTC
-	TRBV7-6	TRBJ2-1	TRBD2	CASSLATSGSRNEQFF	TGTGCCAGCAGCTTAGCGACTAGCGGGAGTAGGAATGAGCAGTTCTTC
-	TRBV28	TRBJ2-7	-	CASSLGGYEQYF	TGTGCCAGCAGTTTGGGTGGTTACGAGCAGTACTTC
-	TRBV19	TRBJ2-3	-	CASSTGDNRNTDTQYF	TGTGCCAGTAGTACCGGGGACAATCGAAACACAGATACGCAGTATTTT
-	TRBV19	TRBJ1-5	-	CASRSAPLRNQPQHF	TGTGCCAGTAGATCAGCCCCTCTGCGGAATCAGCCCCAGCATTTT
-	TRBV5-1	TRBJ2-7	-	CASSLGGGLDEQYF	TGCGCCAGCAGCTTGGGTGGGGGACTCGACGAGCAGTACTTC
once	TRBV11-3	TRBJ2-7	-	CASSRTGFYEQYF	TGTGCCAGCAGCCGAACAGGGTTCTACGAGCAGTACTTC
-	TRBV9	TRBJ1-1	TRBD1	CASSVATGGTEAFF	TGTGCCAGCAGCGTAGCCACAGGGGGCACTGAAGCTTTCTTT
-	TRBV5-1	TRBJ2-5	-	CASSLAVGGLRETQYF	TGCGCCAGCAGCTTGGCCGTTGGAGGGTTGCGAGAGACCCAGTACTTC
-	TRBV6-1	TRBJ2-1	TRBD2	CASSSGTSGYNEQFF	TGTGCCAGCAGTTCCGGGACTAGCGGATACAATGAGCAGTTCTTC
-	TRBV10-1	TRBJ2-5	-	CASIIMAGLQETQYF	TGCGCCAGCATCATCATGGCAGGGCTACAAGAGACCCAGTACTTC
-	TRBV5-6	TRBJ2-7	-	CASSKTGYEQYF	TGTGCCAGCAGCAAGACGGGTTACGAGCAGTACTTC
-	TRBV7-3	TRBJ2-5	-	CASSPNEETQYF	TGTGCCAGCAGCCCCAACGAGGAGACCCAGTACTTC
-	TRBV27	TRBJ1-2	-	CASSLSRGADYGYTF	TGTGCCAGCAGTTTATCTCGGGGAGCGGACTATGGCTACACCTTC
-	TRBV19	TRBJ2-1	-	CASREYFYPSSYNEQFF	TGTGCCAGTAGGGAGTACTTTTACCCGAGCTCCTACAATGAGCAGTTCTTC
-	TRBV7-9	TRBJ1-2	-	CASRPDGTDNYGYTF	TGTGCCAGCAGACCGGATGGGACGGATAACTATGGCTACACCTTC
-	TRBV5-1	TRBJ2-5	-	CASSLVPKETQYF	TGCGCCAGCAGCTTGGTTCCTAAAGAGACCCAGTACTTC
-	TRBV19	TRBJ2-1	TRBD2	CASMVGASGGSSEQFF	TGTGCAAGTATGGTCGGGGCTAGCGGGGGGAGCAGTGAGCAGTTCTTC
-	TRBV7-2	TRBJ1-1	-	CASSLRRFVTEAFF	TGTGCCAGCAGCTTACGCAGGTTCGTCACTGAAGCTTTCTTT
-	TRBV30	TRBJ1-6	-	CAWSVMVWAGYSPLHF	TGTGCCTGGAGTGTAATGGTATGGGCAGGATATTCACCCCTCCACTTT
few	TRBV4-2	TRBJ2-6	-	CASSQDNSGANVLTF	TGTGCCAGCAGCCAAGATAATTCTGGGGCCAACGTCCTGACTTTC
few	TRBV29-1	TRBJ1-1	-	CSAAQWQNTEAFF	TGCAGCGCAGCACAGTGGCAGAACACTGAAGCTTTCTTT
-	TRBV23-1	TRBJ1-3	-	CASSQSEGSLAGNTIYF	TGCGCCAGCAGTCAATCGGAGGGCAGTCTCGCTGGAAACACCATATATTTT
once	TRBV10-3	TRBJ2-2	-	CAISAPGELFF	TGTGCCATCAGTGCTCCCGGGGAGCTGTTTTTT
-	TRBV10-3	TRBJ2-5	-	CAIRRGGGEGQETQYF	TGTGCCATCAGGAGGGGGGGTGGAGAGGGGCAAGAGACCCAGTACTTC
-	TRBV6-1	TRBJ2-7	TRBD2	CASTSGSSYEQYF	TGTGCCAGTACTAGCGGGAGTTCCTACGAGCAGTACTTC
-	TRBV5-1	TRBJ2-1	TRBD2	CASSLTTSGSSYNEQFF	TGCGCCAGCAGCTTGACGACTAGCGGAAGCTCCTACAATGAGCAGTTCTTC
-	TRBV5-1	TRBJ1-2	-	CASTLSGAYGYTF	TGCGCCAGCACCCTCTCGGGCGCCTATGGCTACACCTTC
-	TRBV6-5	TRBJ1-1	TRBD1	CASKQGASEAFF	TGTGCCAGCAAACAGGGGGCTAGTGAAGCTTTCTTT
-	TRBV19	TRBJ1-1	-	CASSLMNTEAFF	TGTGCCAGTAGTCTCATGAACACTGAAGCTTTCTTT
-	TRBV5-1	TRBJ2-7	-	CASSLESQSYEQYF	TGCGCCAGCAGCTTGGAGAGTCAGTCCTACGAGCAGTACTTC
few	TRBV6-1	TRBJ2-1	-	CASSEIGGTYNEQFF	TGTGCCAGCAGTGAAATCGGAGGGACCTACAATGAGCAGTTCTTC
-	TRBV19	TRBJ1-1	-	CASSIRTRGGGTEAFF	TGTGCCAGTAGTATCCGCACCCGTGGGGGGGGCACTGAAGCTTTCTTT
-	TRBV7-9	TRBJ2-1	TRBD2	CASSSTSGNEQFF	TGTGCCAGCAGCTCCACTAGCGGGAATGAGCAGTTCTTC
-	TRBV6-1	TRBJ2-2	-	CASSGPAGHTGELFF	TGTGCCAGCAGTGGTCCAGCGGGTCACACCGGGGAGCTGTTTTTT
-	TRBV28	TRBJ1-2	-	CASNIAWDYGYTF	TGTGCCAGCAACATCGCGTGGGACTATGGCTACACCTTC
-	TRBV7-3	TRBJ2-3	-	CASSFGLAWTDTQYF	TGTGCCAGCAGCTTTGGTCTAGCGTGGACAGATACGCAGTATTTT
-	TRBV12-5	TRBJ1-3	-	CASGLDPGQTGQARNTIYF	TGTGCTAGTGGTTTGGATCCCGGCCAAACGGGGCAGGCAAGAAACACCATATATTTT
-	TRBV6-1	TRBJ2-1	TRBD2	CASSPRREDPNEQFF	TGTGCCAGCAGCCCTCGGCGGGAGGACCCCAATGAGCAGTTCTTC
-	TRBV30	TRBJ2-3	-	CAWSVTGRVGDTQYF	TGTGCCTGGAGTGTAACAGGCAGGGTGGGAGATACGCAGTATTTT
-	TRBV28	TRBJ2-7	TRBD1	CASTLADRFYEQYF	TGTGCCAGCACCCTTGCGGACAGGTTCTACGAGCAGTACTTC
-	TRBV9	TRBJ1-1	TRBD1	CASSVGTGLSEAFF	TGTGCCAGCAGCGTAGGGACAGGGCTAAGTGAAGCTTTCTTT
few	TRBV10-3	TRBJ1-2	-	CAISPTVGSTSYTF	TGTGCCATCAGCCCCACCGTTGGCAGTACCAGCTACACCTTC
-	TRBV6-5	TRBJ1-1	-	CASSYLGTENTEAFF	TGTGCCAGCAGTTACTTAGGGACTGAGAACACTGAAGCTTTCTTT
once	TRBV10-3	TRBJ1-1	-	CAISESGFDTEAFF	TGTGCCATCAGTGAGTCAGGATTCGACACTGAAGCTTTCTTT
-	TRBV7-9	TRBJ1-1	TRBD1	CASSSGQGKNTEAFF	TGTGCCAGCAGCTCGGGACAGGGGAAGAACACTGAAGCTTTCTTT
-	TRBV7-7	TRBJ2-1	-	CASSPDYFSAYGSYNEQFF	TGTGCCAGCAGCCCCGATTATTTCTCAGCCTATGGGTCCTACAATGAGCAGTTCTTC
-	TRBV2	TRBJ2-3	TRBD2	CASSVGGNRPSF	TGTGCCAGCAGTGTGGGGGGGAACAGGCCCTCTTTT
-	TRBV28	TRBJ2-7	TRBD2	CASNREGGFYEQYF	TGTGCCAGCAACCGGGAGGGCGGGTTCTACGAGCAGTACTTC
-	TRBV7-6	TRBJ1-2	-	CASSLDFKGGQGQRDGYTF	TGTGCCAGCAGCTTAGACTTCAAAGGGGGGCAGGGACAAAGGGATGGCTACACCTTC
-	TRBV10-1	TRBJ2-7	-	CASSESATSSYEQYF	TGCGCCAGCAGTGAGTCGGCAACCAGCTCCTACGAGCAGTACTTC
-	TRBV5-1	TRBJ2-2	-	CASSLYLGYTGELFF	TGCGCCAGCAGCTTGTACCTCGGTTACACCGGGGAGCTGTTTTTT
-	TRBV15	TRBJ2-7	TRBD2	CATSRAHSGGSYEQYF	TGTGCCACCAGCAGGGCACATAGCGGGGGGTCCTACGAGCAGTACTTC
-	TRBV10-1	TRBJ2-2	-	CASSGGFTGELFF	TGCGCCAGCAGCGGGGGTTTCACCGGGGAGCTGTTTTTT
-	TRBV7-9	TRBJ2-5	-	CASSLAGLETQYF	TGTGCCAGCAGCTTAGCGGGTCTGGAGACCCAGTACTTC
-	TRBV30	TRBJ1-2	-	CAWGQVTRGGYTF	TGTGCCTGGGGACAAGTCACGAGGGGTGGCTACACCTTC
-	TRBV19	TRBJ1-1	-	CASSIMGGTNTEAFF	TGTGCCAGTAGTATAATGGGGGGAACGAACACTGAAGCTTTCTTT